The rows below give T cell receptor beta chains drawn from one sample of a study of early T cells in non-severe SARS-CoV-2 infection. Via MiXCR, TCRdb re-called the 5' RACE reads, giving one row per CDR3 protein. Of roughly 77,000 distinct CDR3 sequences listed, more than 10% are singletons. The sequencing input was whole blood. The source is an adult who was a healthcare worker with PCR-confirmed SARS-CoV-2 infection or an uninfected control (not recorded which). Both conserved end residues are part of each CDR3. A D gene is named only where the DNA matches it firmly. Clone size, where shown, is once, few, many, or a class for clones that have expanded.

v_call: TRBV7-8; clone_size: few; j_call: TRBJ2-7; d_call: TRBD2; cdr3_aa: CASSQGLAGNPLAYEQYF; cdr3_nt: TGTGCCAGCAGCCAGGGACTAGCGGGAAACCCTCTGGCCTACGAGCAGTACTTC
v_call: TRBV12-3/TRBV12-4; clone_size: few; j_call: TRBJ2-7; d_call: NA; cdr3_aa: CASSFSISEQYF; cdr3_nt: TGTGCCAGCAGTTTTTCAATATCCGAGCAGTACTTC
v_call: TRBV5-1; clone_size: NA; j_call: TRBJ2-5; d_call: TRBD1; cdr3_aa: CASSIGDRQQETQYF; cdr3_nt: TGCGCCAGCAGCATCGGGGACAGGCAACAAGAGACCCAGTACTTC
v_call: TRBV27; clone_size: few; j_call: TRBJ2-7; d_call: TRBD2; cdr3_aa: CASRGTSGSSYEQYF; cdr3_nt: TGTGCCAGCAGGGGGACTAGCGGGAGTTCGTACGAGCAGTACTTC
v_call: TRBV5-1; clone_size: NA; j_call: TRBJ1-5; d_call: TRBD1; cdr3_aa: CASSFRTGGKISNQPQHF; cdr3_nt: TGCGCCAGCAGCTTTCGGACAGGGGGAAAAATAAGCAATCAGCCCCAGCATTTT
v_call: TRBV9; clone_size: few; j_call: TRBJ1-1; d_call: NA; cdr3_aa: CATGRGDTEAFF; cdr3_nt: TGTGCCACGGGAAGGGGGGACACTGAAGCTTTCTTT
v_call: TRBV20-1; clone_size: NA; j_call: TRBJ2-1; d_call: NA; cdr3_aa: CSARSARTALNNEQFF; cdr3_nt: TGCAGTGCTAGATCGGCCAGGACTGCCTTAAACAATGAGCAGTTCTTC
v_call: TRBV10-2; clone_size: few; j_call: TRBJ2-7; d_call: TRBD1; cdr3_aa: CASSPTGPPYEQYF; cdr3_nt: TGCGCCAGCAGCCCGACAGGGCCACCGTACGAGCAGTACTTC
v_call: TRBV12-2; clone_size: NA; j_call: TRBJ2-3; d_call: NA; cdr3_aa: CASRCAGGRAADTQYF; cdr3_nt: TGTGCAAGTCGCTGTGCTGGCGGGAGGGCCGCAGATACGCAGTATTTT
v_call: TRBV18; clone_size: few; j_call: TRBJ2-1; d_call: TRBD1; cdr3_aa: CASSPGGTGALNEQFF; cdr3_nt: TGTGCCAGCTCCCCAGGAGGGACAGGGGCCCTCAATGAGCAGTTCTTC
v_call: TRBV5-1; clone_size: many; j_call: TRBJ2-3; d_call: NA; cdr3_aa: CASSSPGFDTQYF; cdr3_nt: TGCGCCAGCAGCAGCCCCGGCTTTGATACGCAGTATTTT
v_call: TRBV6-6; clone_size: NA; j_call: TRBJ2-6; d_call: NA; cdr3_aa: CASSRAGANVLTF; cdr3_nt: TGTGCCAGCAGCAGGGCTGGGGCCAACGTCCTGACTTTC
v_call: TRBV3-1; clone_size: NA; j_call: TRBJ2-5; d_call: NA; cdr3_aa: CASSQGYQETQYF; cdr3_nt: TGTGCCAGCAGCCAAGGGTACCAAGAGACCCAGTACTTC
v_call: TRBV7-7; clone_size: many; j_call: TRBJ2-1; d_call: TRBD2; cdr3_aa: CASSPIAGDYNEQFF; cdr3_nt: TGTGCTAGCAGCCCCATAGCGGGGGACTACAATGAGCAGTTCTTC
v_call: TRBV12-3/TRBV12-4; clone_size: many; j_call: TRBJ2-7; d_call: NA; cdr3_aa: CASSFLRAYEQYF; cdr3_nt: TGTGCCAGCAGTTTCCTGAGGGCCTACGAGCAGTACTTC
v_call: TRBV5-1; clone_size: NA; j_call: TRBJ1-2; d_call: TRBD1; cdr3_aa: CASSLDRASGYTF; cdr3_nt: TGCGCCAGCAGCCTTGACAGGGCCAGTGGCTACACCTTC
v_call: TRBV3-1; clone_size: many; j_call: TRBJ2-7; d_call: NA; cdr3_aa: CASSRQGRPYEQYF; cdr3_nt: TGTGCCAGCAGCCGACAAGGACGGCCCTACGAGCAGTACTTC
v_call: TRBV12-3/TRBV12-4; clone_size: NA; j_call: TRBJ1-3; d_call: NA; cdr3_aa: CASEVSGNTIYF; cdr3_nt: TGTGCCAGTGAGGTTTCTGGAAACACCATATATTTT
v_call: TRBV5-1; clone_size: medium-sized; j_call: TRBJ1-2; d_call: TRBD1; cdr3_aa: CASSVGTGKGFNYGYTF; cdr3_nt: TGCGCCAGCAGCGTCGGGACAGGGAAAGGCTTCAACTATGGCTACACCTTC
v_call: TRBV7-8; clone_size: few; j_call: TRBJ1-1; d_call: NA; cdr3_aa: CASSLVVGNTEAFF; cdr3_nt: TGTGCCAGCAGCTTAGTAGTAGGGAACACTGAAGCTTTCTTT
v_call: TRBV12-3/TRBV12-4; clone_size: few; j_call: TRBJ1-1; d_call: TRBD1; cdr3_aa: CASSLADRSHTEAFF; cdr3_nt: TGTGCCAGCAGTTTAGCGGACAGGTCCCACACTGAAGCTTTCTTT
v_call: TRBV20-1; clone_size: NA; j_call: TRBJ2-7; d_call: TRBD2; cdr3_aa: CSALSTAGLYEQYF; cdr3_nt: TGCAGTGCCCTGAGTACAGCGGGGCTATACGAGCAGTACTTC
v_call: TRBV20-1; clone_size: many; j_call: TRBJ2-7; d_call: NA; cdr3_aa: CSARGRSYEQYF; cdr3_nt: TGCAGTGCTAGAGGACGGTCCTACGAGCAGTACTTC
v_call: TRBV2; clone_size: many; j_call: TRBJ1-6; d_call: NA; cdr3_aa: CASRTEGDSPLHF; cdr3_nt: TGTGCCAGTCGGACAGAAGGGGATTCACCCCTCCACTTT
v_call: TRBV27; clone_size: NA; j_call: TRBJ2-7; d_call: NA; cdr3_aa: CASSFTETGYEQYF; cdr3_nt: TGTGCCAGCAGTTTCACAGAAACGGGCTACGAGCAGTACTTC
v_call: TRBV29-1; clone_size: few; j_call: TRBJ1-3; d_call: NA; cdr3_aa: CSVAGVGNTIYF; cdr3_nt: TGCAGCGTTGCAGGGGTCGGAAACACCATATATTTT
v_call: TRBV28; clone_size: many; j_call: TRBJ2-1; d_call: NA; cdr3_aa: CATARKTWGSNEQFF; cdr3_nt: TGTGCCACCGCTAGAAAAACGTGGGGTTCTAATGAGCAGTTCTTC
v_call: TRBV20-1; clone_size: few; j_call: TRBJ2-1; d_call: TRBD2; cdr3_aa: CSAPNRGSGGAHEQFF; cdr3_nt: TGCAGTGCACCCAATCGGGGAAGCGGGGGGGCCCATGAGCAGTTCTTC
v_call: TRBV6-1; clone_size: many; j_call: TRBJ2-7; d_call: NA; cdr3_aa: CASIQYSPYEQYF; cdr3_nt: TGTGCCAGCATCCAATACTCCCCTTACGAGCAGTACTTC